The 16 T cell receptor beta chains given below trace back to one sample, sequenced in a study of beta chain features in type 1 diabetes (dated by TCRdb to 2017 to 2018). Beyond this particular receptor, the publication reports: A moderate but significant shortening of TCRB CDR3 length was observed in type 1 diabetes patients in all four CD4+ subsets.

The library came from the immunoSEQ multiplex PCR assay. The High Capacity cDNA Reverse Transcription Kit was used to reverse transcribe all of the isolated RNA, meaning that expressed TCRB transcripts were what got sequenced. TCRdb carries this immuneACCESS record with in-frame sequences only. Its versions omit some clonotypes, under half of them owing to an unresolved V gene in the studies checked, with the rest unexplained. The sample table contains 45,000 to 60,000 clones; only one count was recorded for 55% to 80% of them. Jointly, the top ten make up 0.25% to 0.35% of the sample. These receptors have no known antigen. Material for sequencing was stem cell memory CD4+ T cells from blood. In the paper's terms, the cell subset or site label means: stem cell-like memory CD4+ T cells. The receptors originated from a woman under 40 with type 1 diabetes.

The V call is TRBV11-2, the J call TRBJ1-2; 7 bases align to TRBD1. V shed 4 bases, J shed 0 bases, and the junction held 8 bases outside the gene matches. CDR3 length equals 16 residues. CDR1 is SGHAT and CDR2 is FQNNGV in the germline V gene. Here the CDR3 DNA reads TGTGCCAGCAGCTCCCAGACAGGGAACACTAACTATGGCTACACCTTC. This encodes CASSSQTGNTNYGYTF.

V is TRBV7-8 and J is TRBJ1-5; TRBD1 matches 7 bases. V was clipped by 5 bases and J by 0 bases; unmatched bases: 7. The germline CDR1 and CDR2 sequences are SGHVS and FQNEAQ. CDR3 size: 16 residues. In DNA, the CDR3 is TGTGCCAGCAGCCCCTGGACAGGAGATAGCAATCAGCCCCAGCATTTT. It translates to CASSPWTGDSNQPQHF.

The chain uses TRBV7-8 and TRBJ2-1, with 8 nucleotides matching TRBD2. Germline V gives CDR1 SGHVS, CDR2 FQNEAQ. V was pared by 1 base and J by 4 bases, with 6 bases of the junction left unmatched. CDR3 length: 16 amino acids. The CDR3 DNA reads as TGTGCCAGCAGCTTAGGATCGGCGGGAGGATACAATGAGCAGTTCTTC. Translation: CASSLGSAGGYNEQFF.

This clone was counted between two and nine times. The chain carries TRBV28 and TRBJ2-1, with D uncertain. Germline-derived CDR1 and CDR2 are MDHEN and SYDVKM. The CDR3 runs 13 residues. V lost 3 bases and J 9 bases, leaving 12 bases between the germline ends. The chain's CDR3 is CASSFKRYGEQFF. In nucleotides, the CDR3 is TGTGCCAGCAGTTTCAAGAGATACGGTGAGCAGTTCTTC.

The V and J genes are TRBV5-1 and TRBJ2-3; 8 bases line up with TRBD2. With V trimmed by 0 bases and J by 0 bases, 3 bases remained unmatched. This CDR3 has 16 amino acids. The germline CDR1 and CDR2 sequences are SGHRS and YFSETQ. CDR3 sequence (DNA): TGCGCCAGCAGCTTGGCGGCTAGCGGGAGCACAGATACGCAGTATTTT. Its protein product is CASSLAASGSTDTQYF.

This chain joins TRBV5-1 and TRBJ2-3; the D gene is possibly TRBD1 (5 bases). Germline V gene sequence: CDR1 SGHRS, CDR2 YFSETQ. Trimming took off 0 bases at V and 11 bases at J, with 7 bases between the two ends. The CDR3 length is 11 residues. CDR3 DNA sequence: TGCGCCAGCAGCTTGGAGGGGCTGCAGTATTTT. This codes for CASSLEGLQYF.

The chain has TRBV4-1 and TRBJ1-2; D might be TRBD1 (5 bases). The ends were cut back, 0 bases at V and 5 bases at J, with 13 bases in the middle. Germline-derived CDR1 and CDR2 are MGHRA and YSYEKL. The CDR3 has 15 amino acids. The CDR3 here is CASSQDRHTGYGYTF. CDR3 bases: TGCGCCAGCAGCCAAGATCGGCACACAGGATATGGCTACACCTTC.

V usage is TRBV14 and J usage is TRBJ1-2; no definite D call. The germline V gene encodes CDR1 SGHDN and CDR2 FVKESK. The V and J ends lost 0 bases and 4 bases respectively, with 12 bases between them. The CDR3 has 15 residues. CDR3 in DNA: TGTGCCAGCAGCCAAGATCGAATCATCGGCTATGGCTACACCTTC. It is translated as CASSQDRIIGYGYTF.

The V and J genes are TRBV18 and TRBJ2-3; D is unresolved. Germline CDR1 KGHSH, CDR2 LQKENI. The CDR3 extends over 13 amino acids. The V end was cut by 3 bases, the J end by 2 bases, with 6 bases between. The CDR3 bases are TGTGCCAGCTCACCTCCCTCCACAGATACGCAGTATTTT. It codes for CASSPPSTDTQYF. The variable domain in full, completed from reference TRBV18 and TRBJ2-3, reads NAGVMQNPRHLVRRRGQEARLRCSPMKGHSHVYWYRQLPEEGLKFMVYLQKENIIDESGMPKERFSAEFPKEGPSILRIQQVVRGDSAAYFCASSPPSTDTQYFGPGTRLTVL.

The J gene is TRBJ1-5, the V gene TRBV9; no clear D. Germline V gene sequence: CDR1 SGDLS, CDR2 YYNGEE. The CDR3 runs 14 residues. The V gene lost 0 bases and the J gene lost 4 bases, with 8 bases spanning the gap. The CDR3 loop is CASSVGPTNQPQHF. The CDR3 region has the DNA TGTGCCAGCAGCGTAGGCCCGACTAATCAGCCCCAGCATTTT. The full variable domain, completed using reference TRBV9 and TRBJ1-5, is DSGVTQTPKHLITATGQRVTLRCSPRSGDLSVYWYQQSLDQGLQFLIQYYNGEERAKGNILERFSAQQFPDLHSELNLSSLELGDSALYFCASSVGPTNQPQHFGDGTRLSIL.

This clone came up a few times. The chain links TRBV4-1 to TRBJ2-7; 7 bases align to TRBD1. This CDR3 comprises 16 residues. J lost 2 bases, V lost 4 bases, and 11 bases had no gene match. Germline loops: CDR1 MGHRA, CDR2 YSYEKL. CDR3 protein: CASSRSPGQQTYEQYF. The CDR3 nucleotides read TGCGCCAGCAGCCGATCGCCGGGACAGCAGACCTACGAGCAGTACTTC.

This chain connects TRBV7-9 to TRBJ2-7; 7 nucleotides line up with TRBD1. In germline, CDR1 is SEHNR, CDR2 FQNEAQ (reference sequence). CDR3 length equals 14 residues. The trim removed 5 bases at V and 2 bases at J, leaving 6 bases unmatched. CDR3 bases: TGTGCCAGCAGCGATCGGGACAGCCCCTACGAGCAGTACTTC. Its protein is CASSDRDSPYEQYF.

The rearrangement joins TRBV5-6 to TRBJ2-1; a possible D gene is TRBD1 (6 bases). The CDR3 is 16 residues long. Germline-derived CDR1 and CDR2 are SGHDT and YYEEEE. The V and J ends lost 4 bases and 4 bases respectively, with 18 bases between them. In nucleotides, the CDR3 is TGTGCCAGCAGCACCGAACCGGGACAAGGTTACAATGAGCAGTTCTTC. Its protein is CASSTEPGQGYNEQFF. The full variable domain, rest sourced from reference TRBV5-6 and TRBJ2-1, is DAGVTQSPTHLIKTRGQQVTLRCSPKSGHDTVSWYQQALGQGPQFIFQYYEEEERQRGNFPDRFSGHQFPNYSSELNVNALLLGDSALYLCASSTEPGQGYNEQFFGPGTRLTVL.

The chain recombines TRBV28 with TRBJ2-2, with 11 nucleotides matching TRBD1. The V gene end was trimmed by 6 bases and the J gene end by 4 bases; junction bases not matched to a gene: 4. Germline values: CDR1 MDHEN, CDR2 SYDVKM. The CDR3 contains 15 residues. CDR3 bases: TGTGCCAGCAGCGGACAGGGGGCGGTCACCGGGGAGCTGTTTTTT. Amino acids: CASSGQGAVTGELFF.

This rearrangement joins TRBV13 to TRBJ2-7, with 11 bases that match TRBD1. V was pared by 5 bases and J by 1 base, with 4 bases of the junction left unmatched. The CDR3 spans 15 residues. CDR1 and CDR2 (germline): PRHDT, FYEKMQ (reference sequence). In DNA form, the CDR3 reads TGTGCCAGCAGCCGGGGACAGGGGGTATCCTACGAGCAGTACTTC. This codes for CASSRGQGVSYEQYF.

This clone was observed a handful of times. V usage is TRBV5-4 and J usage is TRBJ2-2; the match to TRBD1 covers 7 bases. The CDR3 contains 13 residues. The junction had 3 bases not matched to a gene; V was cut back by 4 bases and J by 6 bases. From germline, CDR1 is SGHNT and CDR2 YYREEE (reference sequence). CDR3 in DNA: TGTGCCAGCAGCGTTCAGGGGGCCGGGGAGCTGTTTTTT. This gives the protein CASSVQGAGELFF.